This TCR beta chain was obtained from a study of blood T cell repertoires in COVID-19. Study in general: Spain, Italy and the United States supplied samples that represented acute and convalescent COVID-19. T cells, B-cell-depleted T cells, or PBMCs provided the cDNA or gDNA that served as material.

As originally analysed: From reference gene primer amplification, estimates of nucleated cell counts were derived. Some clones are missing from TCRdb's copy, which holds only in-frame ones; the method was immunoSEQ multiplex PCR. Clone size and V and J calls were adopted from that table, with D and trimming inferred from the DNA. The data show 150,000 to 200,000 clones, with about nine tenths seen just once and under 2.5% held by the top ten. J lost 5 bases, V lost 2 bases, and 6 bases had no gene match. Germline loops: CDR1 WSHSY, CDR2 SAAADI. The CDR3 runs 16 residues. The clonotype was recovered from a man in his 70s with active or convalescent COVID-19. Sequences were obtained from peripheral blood. The gene calls are TRBV10-2 and TRBJ1-1; 12 nucleotides agree with TRBD1. CDR3 DNA sequence: TGCGCCAGCAGTGAGGGGACAGGGGGCATGAGGACTGAAGCTTTCTTT. Translation: CASSEGTGGMRTEAFF.